The 26 T cell receptor beta chains presented below share a single source sample, sequenced in a study of radiotherapy plus CTLA-4 blockade in lung cancer. Clones were sequenced by immunoSEQ multiplex PCR, and TCRdb holds only the in-frame ones, with some missing. Of 78,000 or so clones in the sample, more than 75% were seen once. The sample in question was peripheral blood, obtained from a patient treated with radiotherapy plus ipilimumab. Receptor source: a human donor with non-small cell lung cancer who had stable disease on radiotherapy plus ipilimumab.

The chain combines TRBV6-1 with TRBJ2-1; 7 bases are a match to TRBD1. CDR1 MNHNS and CDR2 SASEGT come from the germline V gene. The junction had 2 bases not matched to a gene; V was cut back by 5 bases and J by 4 bases. The CDR3 length is 13 residues. CDR3 residues: CASSPQGYNEQFF. In DNA, the CDR3 is TGTGCCAGCAGTCCACAGGGGTACAATGAGCAGTTCTTC.

The chain employs TRBV6-4 and TRBJ2-3; 8 bases agree with TRBD2. This CDR3 is 14 amino acids long. The junction had 4 bases not matched to a gene; V was cut back by 5 bases and J by 3 bases. Germline loops: CDR1 MRHNA, CDR2 SNTAGT. The CDR3 sequence: CASSPGTSTDTQYF. The DNA of the CDR3 is TGTGCCAGCAGTCCCGGGACTAGTACAGATACGCAGTATTTT.

The chain has TRBV7-6 and TRBJ2-7; 10 bases align to TRBD2. Germline V gene lookup returns CDR1 SGHVS and CDR2 FNYEAQ. This CDR3 is 15 amino acids long. V dropped 1 base and J dropped 6; count of bases not matched to a gene: 6. The CDR3 is CASSLGSGTSAEQYF. The DNA for the CDR3 is TGTGCCAGCAGCTTAGGTTCTGGGACTAGCGCCGAGCAGTACTTC.

This clone appeared a single time. The V and J genes are TRBV7-9 and TRBJ2-5; D gene uncertain. V lost 5 bases and J lost 5, with 12 bases in between. The CDR3 extends over 13 amino acids. Looked up from germline, CDR1 is SEHNR and CDR2 is FQNEAQ (reference sequence). CDR3 sequence: CASSHNAGETQYF. The CDR3 DNA reads as TGTGCCAGCAGCCACAACGCTGGTGAGACCCAGTACTTC. Filled out from reference TRBV7-9 and TRBJ2-5, the complete variable domain reads DTGVSQNPRHKITKRGQNVTFRCDPISEHNRLYWYRQTLGQGPEFLTYFQNEAQLEKSRLLSDRFSAERPKGSFSTLEIQRTEQGDSAMYLCASSHNAGETQYFGPGTRLLVL.

The chain recombines TRBV5-4 with TRBJ2-3; D tentatively reads TRBD1 or TRBD2 (5 bases each). V gave up 0 bases and J gave up 1 base, with 12 bases separating them. This CDR3 has 16 amino acids. Germline V gives CDR1 SGHNT, CDR2 YYREEE (reference sequence). The CDR3 region has the DNA TGTGCCAGCAGCTTGGTGGGGAGAGGGGGCACAGATACGCAGTATTTT. Its translation is CASSLVGRGGTDTQYF.

This sequence joins TRBV5-6 and TRBJ1-4; D possibly corresponds to TRBD1 (6 bases). This CDR3 comprises 14 residues. V was shortened by 0 bases and J by 8 bases, with 11 bases between the two germline ends. Per germline, CDR1 SGHDT and CDR2 YYEEEE. The CDR3 reads CASSLVGQGEKLFF. The CDR3 DNA follows: TGTGCCAGCAGCTTGGTGGGTCAGGGGGAAAAACTGTTTTTT.

This sequence joins TRBV19 and TRBJ2-1; no clear D. Germline V gene lookup returns CDR1 LNHDA and CDR2 SQIVND (reference sequence). The V and J ends lost 2 bases and 5 bases respectively, with 13 bases between them. The CDR3 is 15 residues long. The CDR3 spells CASSITWLLDNEQFF. Here the CDR3 DNA reads TGTGCCAGTAGTATAACCTGGCTGTTAGACAATGAGCAGTTCTTC.

The chain joins TRBV27 to TRBJ2-5; TRBD2 matches 9 bases. Trimming cost V 8 bases and J 5 bases; bases outside gene matches: 12. Looked up from germline, CDR1 is MNHEY and CDR2 is SMNVEV (reference sequence). CDR3 length equals 15 residues. Written as DNA, the CDR3 is TGTGCCAGCGCTTCGCTAGCGGGGTATCGGGAGACCCAGTACTTC. Encoded protein: CASASLAGYRETQYF.

In this sample, this clone turned up once. CDR3 DNA sequence: TGTGCCAGCAGCTTAGTAGCGGGAGCTTACGAGCAGTACTTC. Its translation is CASSLVAGAYEQYF. This rearrangement joins TRBV5-5 to TRBJ2-7; 9 bases match TRBD2. Germline lookup yields CDR1 SGHKS and CDR2 YYEKEE (reference sequence). CDR3 length: 14 amino acids. Unmatched junction bases numbered 4, after V lost 2 bases and J lost 4 bases.

V usage is TRBV27 and J usage is TRBJ1-2; 9 nucleotides line up with TRBD1. Germline values: CDR1 MNHEY, CDR2 SMNVEV (reference sequence). The trim removed 5 bases at V and 8 bases at J, leaving 9 bases unmatched. The CDR3 extends over 14 amino acids. DNA of the CDR3: TGTGCCAGCAGTCCCGGGACAGGGCTGAGGGGCTACACCTTC. Protein product: CASSPGTGLRGYTF.

V gene TRBV6-5 combines with J gene TRBJ1-1, with TRBD1 matching over 9 bases. CDR3 length: 14 amino acids. CDR1 MNHEY and CDR2 SVGAGI come from the germline V gene. Trimming removed 7 bases from V and 9 bases from J; junction bases left unmatched: 12. The CDR3 region is CASTIGQGNSQAFF. In DNA form, the CDR3 reads TGTGCCAGCACCATCGGACAGGGGAATAGCCAAGCTTTCTTT.

The V call is TRBV11-2, the J call TRBJ2-7; TRBD2 is a possible D gene (5 bases). V was trimmed by 1 base and J by 3 bases, leaving 13 bases between them. CDR1 and CDR2 (germline): SGHAT, FQNNGV. The CDR3 totals 15 residues. This CDR3 is CASSLVRGPDYEQYF. The DNA for the CDR3 is TGTGCCAGCAGCTTAGTTCGAGGGCCGGACTACGAGCAGTACTTC.

The chain carries TRBV5-1 and TRBJ2-5; D is possibly TRBD1 or TRBD2 (5 bases each). The CDR3 loop spans 14 amino acids. The germline V gene has CDR1 SGHRS and CDR2 YFSETQ. V gave up 0 bases and J gave up 2 bases, with 8 bases separating them. The CDR3 bases are TGCGCCAGCAGCTTGGGAGGGGTTCAAGAGACCCAGTACTTC. As protein: CASSLGGVQETQYF.

The rearrangement joins TRBV2 to TRBJ1-4; D is ambiguous. The length of the CDR3 is 14 residues. Trimming removed 7 bases at V and 0 bases at J, with 9 bases between. In germline, CDR1 is SNHLY, CDR2 FYNNEI. CDR3 residues: CASTPPATNEKLFF. The CDR3 nucleotides are TGTGCCAGCACCCCGCCCGCAACTAATGAAAAACTGTTTTTT.

The V call is TRBV18, the J call TRBJ1-6, with 9 bases fitting TRBD1. CDR1 and CDR2 from the germline V gene are KGHSH and LQKENI. The CDR3 sequence is 14 residues long. V lost 2 bases, J lost 10 bases, and 3 bases stayed unmatched. CDR3 in amino acids: CASSPGTGQSPLHF. CDR3 DNA sequence: TGTGCCAGCTCACCAGGGACAGGGCAATCACCCCTCCACTTT.

This clone showed up just once. The V call is TRBV6-1, the J call TRBJ1-5; D gene unclear. Per germline, CDR1 MNHNS and CDR2 SASEGT. The CDR3 sequence is 12 residues long. Trimming cost V 7 bases and J 4 bases, with 8 bases left between them. The CDR3: CASTDGNQPQHF. As DNA, the CDR3 is TGTGCCAGCACCGACGGGAATCAGCCCCAGCATTTT.

V usage is TRBV28 and J usage is TRBJ2-3; 10 bases align to TRBD2. In germline, CDR1 is MDHEN, CDR2 SYDVKM. CDR3 length: 15 residues. V was clipped by 4 bases and J by 6 bases; unmatched bases: 7. Here the CDR3 DNA reads TGTGCCAGCAGTTCCCCAGCGGGGGGGCGGGATACGCAGTATTTT. It yields the protein CASSSPAGGRDTQYF.

V is TRBV11-2 and J is TRBJ2-1; 7 nucleotides match TRBD2. The trim removed 5 bases at V and 8 bases at J, leaving 12 bases unmatched. The CDR3 consists of 15 residues. In germline, CDR1 is SGHAT, CDR2 FQNNGV. The CDR3: CASSAIGTKDHEQFF. In DNA, the CDR3 is TGTGCCAGCAGCGCCATAGGGACTAAAGATCATGAGCAGTTCTTC.

The sample holds one count of this clone. Other DNA sequences from this sample encode an identical CDR3 as well. CDR3 DNA: TGCGCCAGCAGCTTGTCTAGCGGGAGTAATGAGCAGTTCTTC. Translation gives CASSLSSGSNEQFF. This chain links TRBV5-1 with TRBJ2-1, with 10 bases fitting TRBD2. Germline CDR1 and CDR2: SGHRS and YFSETQ. V lost 1 base and J lost 7; bases outside the gene matches: 2. The CDR3 runs to 14 residues.

This chain joins TRBV7-7 and TRBJ1-2; D is perhaps TRBD1 (6 bases). CDR3 length: 17 residues. V dropped 1 base and J dropped 3 bases, with 18 bases sitting between them. Germline CDR1 is SSHAT and CDR2 is FNYEAQ (reference sequence). This CDR3 reads CASSLERLAGEHYGYTF. The CDR3 nucleotides read TGTGCCAGCAGCTTAGAACGTTTGGCAGGGGAGCACTATGGCTACACCTTC. Drawing the rest from reference TRBV7-7 and TRBJ1-2, the complete variable domain is GAGVSQSPRYKVTKRGQDVTLRCDPISSHATLYWYQQALGQGPEFLTYFNYEAQPDKSGLPSDRFSAERPEGSISTLTIQRTEQRDSAMYRCASSLERLAGEHYGYTFGSGTRLTVV.

The rearrangement joins TRBV6-1 to TRBJ1-5; D unclear. Germline V gives CDR1 MNHNS, CDR2 SASEGT. V dropped 1 base and J dropped 7 bases, with 8 bases sitting between them. The CDR3 covers 13 residues. CDR3 sequence reads: CASSEGTKQPQHF. CDR3 DNA: TGTGCCAGCAGTGAAGGGACGAAGCAGCCCCAGCATTTT.

The chain recombines TRBV7-9 with TRBJ1-1; no clear D. V lost 2 bases to trimming and J lost 0 bases, with 10 bases between them. CDR1 and CDR2 from the germline V gene are SEHNR and FQNEAQ (reference sequence). This CDR3 has 15 residues. This chain's CDR3 is CASSLLQRVNTEAFF. In nucleotides, the CDR3 is TGTGCCAGCAGCTTATTGCAGCGAGTGAACACTGAAGCTTTCTTT. The entire variable domain, with the rest obtained from reference TRBV7-9 and TRBJ1-1, is as follows: DTGVSQNPRHKITKRGQNVTFRCDPISEHNRLYWYRQTLGQGPEFLTYFQNEAQLEKSRLLSDRFSAERPKGSFSTLEIQRTEQGDSAMYLCASSLLQRVNTEAFFGQGTRLTVV.

The rearrangement links TRBV29-1 to TRBJ2-3; 14 bases match TRBD2. Germline CDR1 reads SQVTM; CDR2 reads ANQGSEA. The length of the CDR3 is 19 residues. J gave up 0 bases and V 4 bases, and 12 bases lay outside the gene matches. The CDR3 loop reads CSVGATSGRAAISTDTQYF. CDR3 nucleotides: TGCAGCGTTGGAGCGACTAGCGGGAGGGCCGCAATCAGCACAGATACGCAGTATTTT.

CDR3 sequence (DNA): TGTGCCAGCAGTTTAGCAGGGGGTTTAAACACTGAAGCTTTCTTT. Encoded protein: CASSLAGGLNTEAFF. The chain combines TRBV28 with TRBJ1-1, with 7 bases matching TRBD1. The CDR3 extends over 15 amino acids. Unmatched junction bases numbered 5, after V lost 2 bases and J lost 2 bases. CDR1 is MDHEN, CDR2 SYDVKM, per germline.

The chain employs TRBV18 and TRBJ1-4, with no clear D. In germline, CDR1 is KGHSH, CDR2 LQKENI. V gave up 5 bases and J gave up 0 bases, with 10 bases separating them. This CDR3 is built from 15 residues. DNA of the CDR3: TGTGCCAGCTCAACGACTCCTGCAACTAATGAAAAACTGTTTTTT. Amino acid sequence: CASSTTPATNEKLFF.

The V call is TRBV7-3, the J call TRBJ2-1; D ambiguous. Germline V gene data show CDR1 as SGHTA and CDR2 as FQGTGA. Between the trimmed V and J ends, which lost 5 bases and 7 bases, there was a span of 12 bases. This CDR3 spans 13 amino acids. The DNA of the CDR3 is TGTGCCAGCAGCCCCGAAACGTGGAATGAGCAGTTCTTC. It translates to CASSPETWNEQFF.